This T cell receptor (beta chain) was identified in a study of T cells in tumors after PD-1 blockade. Study background: During anti-PD-1 treatment, some patients continued daily vismodegib 150 mg.

V dropped 4 bases and J dropped 1 base, with 7 bases sitting between them. Germline V lookup: CDR1 SNHLY, CDR2 FYNNEI. The CDR3 consists of 13 residues. Assay: immunoSEQ multiplex PCR; the TCRdb copy retains only in-frame clones and omits some. The repertoire holds roughly 13,000 clones, with around 62% as singletons. The sequences come from tumor tissue, collected after anti-PD-1 treatment. The V and J genes are TRBV2 and TRBJ1-1; D is ambiguous. This sequence originates from a human donor with cutaneous squamous cell carcinoma. Here the CDR3 reads CASSAESNTEAFF. As DNA, the CDR3 is TGTGCCAGCAGTGCCGAATCGAACACTGAAGCTTTCTTT.